A single sample is the source of the 23 T cell receptor beta chains below, sequenced in a study of blood T cell repertoires in COVID-19. Measured with immunoSEQ multiplex PCR; TCRdb has only the in-frame clones, and not every one. The table has 200,000 to 250,000 clones, 70% to 85% seen once. Sequencing used peripheral blood. The receptors were sampled from a woman aged 35 to 49 with active or convalescent COVID-19.

V usage is TRBV5-1 and J usage is TRBJ2-5; D may be TRBD2 (5 bases). V lost 4 bases, J lost 2 bases, and 18 bases lay in between. Germline assignment: CDR1 SGHRS and CDR2 YFSETQ. The CDR3 length is 16 residues. This chain's CDR3 is CASSRSGNPSQETQYF. The CDR3 DNA reads TGCGCCAGCAGCCGGTCGGGGAATCCGTCTCAAGAGACCCAGTACTTC.

This clone was counted a single time. The chain has TRBV5-6 and TRBJ2-1; no reliable D call. Between the trimmed V and J ends, which lost 1 base and 0 bases, there was a span of 14 bases. The CDR3 is 17 amino acids. Germline CDR1 SGHDT, CDR2 YYEEEE. CDR3: CASSLRLVHSSYNEQFF. The CDR3 nucleotides read TGTGCCAGCAGCTTGCGCCTCGTACACAGCTCCTACAATGAGCAGTTCTTC.

This clone was recorded only once. The V call is TRBV4-1, the J call TRBJ2-5; 8 nucleotides line up with TRBD1. After removal of 4 bases from V and 5 bases from J, the junction contained 9 bases not matched to a gene. The germline CDR1 and CDR2 sequences are MGHRA and YSYEKL. The CDR3 covers 15 residues. This chain's CDR3 is CASSRLRTGFETQYF. The CDR3 nucleotides are TGCGCCAGCAGCCGTCTTAGGACAGGGTTTGAGACCCAGTACTTC.

J is TRBJ2-7 and V is TRBV7-9; D perhaps matches TRBD1 (6 bases). The CDR3 totals 14 residues. Germline V lookup: CDR1 SEHNR, CDR2 FQNEAQ (reference sequence). The V and J ends lost 0 bases and 6 bases respectively, with 12 bases between them. In DNA, the CDR3 is TGTGCCAGCAGCTTAGCGCCAGGGGCGGCCGAGCAGTACTTC. It translates to CASSLAPGAAEQYF.

The chain carries TRBV30 and TRBJ2-1; the match to TRBD1 covers 8 bases. The germline V gene encodes CDR1 GTSNPN and CDR2 SVGIG (reference sequence). The CDR3 has 14 residues. V shed 5 bases and J 0 bases; nucleotides not matched to a gene: 3. For the CDR3, the DNA is TGTGCCTGGGACAGGGGTTCCTCCTACAATGAGCAGTTCTTC. Its protein product is CAWDRGSSYNEQFF.

The genes are TRBV15 and TRBJ1-6; 12 bases map to TRBD1. The trim removed 9 bases at V and 6 bases at J, leaving 0 bases unmatched. The CDR3 is 13 amino acids. Per germline, CDR1 LNHNV and CDR2 YYDKDF (reference sequence). CDR3 amino acids: CATGQGANSPLHF. The CDR3 DNA reads as TGTGCCACGGGACAGGGGGCTAATTCACCCCTCCACTTT.

The chain recombines TRBV3-1 (or the pseudogene TRBV3-2) with TRBJ1-2; 8 nucleotides match TRBD1. The V segment lost 2 bases and the J segment 3 bases; nucleotides outside the gene matches: 8. The CDR3 spans 16 residues. CDR1 is LGHDT, CDR2 YNNKEL, per germline (reference sequence). The CDR3 region is CASSQTPGGLDYGYTF. In DNA, the CDR3 is TGTGCCAGCAGCCAAACCCCAGGGGGCTTGGACTATGGCTACACCTTC.

V is TRBV5-1 and J is TRBJ1-2; D gene uncertain. Germline assignment: CDR1 SGHRS and CDR2 YFSETQ. The germline V and J ends were trimmed by 0 bases and 0 bases, with 6 bases remaining between them. The CDR3 is 14 residues long. CDR3 region: CASSLDIPNYGYTF. The CDR3 DNA is TGCGCCAGCAGCTTGGACATACCTAACTATGGCTACACCTTC.

This clone was seen once. The chain links TRBV14 to TRBJ1-1; no clear D. V gave up 2 bases and J gave up 0 bases, with 13 bases separating them. The CDR3 has 16 amino acids. Germline lookup yields CDR1 SGHDN and CDR2 FVKESK. Here the CDR3 DNA reads TGTGCCAGCAGCCAAACCCCGACATTTTTGAACACTGAAGCTTTCTTT. It codes for CASSQTPTFLNTEAFF.

The V and J genes are TRBV28 and TRBJ1-5, with 8 bases aligning to TRBD1. The CDR3 spans 15 residues. Trimming removed 1 base from V and 5 bases from J; junction bases left unmatched: 4. The germline gives CDR1 MDHEN, CDR2 SYDVKM. The CDR3 DNA is TGTGCCAGCAGTTTATTGGACAGGGAGGATCAGCCCCAGCATTTT. Its translation is CASSLLDREDQPQHF. Combining the CDR3 with reference TRBV28 and TRBJ1-5 gives the whole variable domain DVKVTQSSRYLVKRTGEKVFLECVQDMDHENMFWYRQDPGLGLRLIYFSYDVKMKEKGDIPEGYSVSREKKERFSLILESASTNQTSMYLCASSLLDREDQPQHFGDGTRLSIL.

V gene TRBV5-1 combines with J gene TRBJ2-2, with D maybe TRBD1 (5 bases). Germline CDR1 is SGHRS and CDR2 is YFSETQ. The V gene lost 0 bases and the J gene lost 5 bases, with 14 bases spanning the gap. The CDR3 totals 16 residues. The CDR3 is CASSLALQGHTGELFF. The CDR3 nucleotides are TGCGCCAGCAGCTTGGCCCTCCAGGGCCATACCGGGGAGCTGTTTTTT.

The chain recombines TRBV30 with TRBJ2-1; possibly TRBD2 for D (6 bases). V gave up 5 bases and J gave up 12 bases, with 14 bases separating them. Germline loops: CDR1 GTSNPN, CDR2 SVGIG (reference sequence). The CDR3 extends over 11 amino acids. The DNA for the CDR3 is TGTGCCTGGCAACCGGGGGTGGGGCAGTTCTTC. Encoded protein: CAWQPGVGQFF.

This clone was recorded only once. The chain has TRBV19 and TRBJ1-1; the D is unclear. V dropped 6 bases and J dropped 2 bases, with 10 bases sitting between them. Germline V gives CDR1 LNHDA, CDR2 SQIVND (reference sequence). The CDR3 totals 13 residues. CDR3 nucleotides: TGTGCCAGTAGACAACCTTCTAACACTGAAGCTTTCTTT. This gives the protein CASRQPSNTEAFF.

This CDR3 is CASSPLQIQGEETQYF. For the CDR3, the DNA is TGTGCCAGCAGTCCCCTTCAGATCCAGGGCGAAGAGACCCAGTACTTC. The rearrangement links TRBV27 to TRBJ2-5; possibly TRBD1 for D (5 bases). V lost 5 bases and J 3 bases, leaving 19 bases between the germline ends. Germline V gene lookup returns CDR1 MNHEY and CDR2 SMNVEV (reference sequence). CDR3 length: 16 amino acids.

This clone was observed once. In DNA form, the CDR3 reads TGTGCCAGCACAGAGGTAAATGAGCAGTTCTTC. Translated: CASTEVNEQFF. The gene calls are TRBV6-5 and TRBJ2-1; D gene uncertain. This CDR3 contains 11 residues. Germline CDR1 and CDR2: MNHEY and SVGAGI. The ends were cut back, 7 bases at V and 7 bases at J, with 8 bases in the middle.

This clone has ten or more counts. The chain joins TRBV6-6 to TRBJ1-1; 7 bases align to TRBD1. There are 15 residues in the CDR3. Trimming at V came to 5 bases and at J to 1 base, leaving 7 bases not matched to a gene. Germline assignment: CDR1 MNHNY and CDR2 SVGAGI (reference sequence). CDR3 in amino acids: CASSTSTGANTEAFF. CDR3 DNA: TGTGCCAGCAGTACCAGTACAGGGGCGAACACTGAAGCTTTCTTT.

CDR3 loop: CASSDTSRGNGYTF. In DNA form, the CDR3 reads TGTGCCAGTAGTGACACGTCCAGGGGAAATGGCTACACCTTC. The V gene is TRBV19, the J gene TRBJ1-2; a possible D gene is TRBD1 (6 bases). The germline gives CDR1 LNHDA, CDR2 SQIVND (reference sequence). This CDR3 region has 14 residues. Deletions cut 5 bases from V and 6 bases from J, with 16 bases between.

A single count supports this clone. This chain uses TRBV7-3 with TRBJ1-1; no reliable D call. Germline loops: CDR1 SGHTA, CDR2 FQGTGA. The CDR3 runs to 14 residues. Trimming cost V 1 base and J 4 bases, with 10 bases left between them. CDR3 nucleotide sequence: TGTGCCAGCAGCTTAAACGGTTTTGGCACTGAAGCTTTCTTT. Translated, it gives CASSLNGFGTEAFF.

The chain combines TRBV7-5 with TRBJ1-2. TRBV7-5 is a known pseudogene. The CDR3 sequence is 13 residues long. This CDR3 is CVQKAEGYYGYTF. The CDR3, as DNA: TGTGTCCAGAAGGCGGAGGGGTACTATGGCTACACCTTC.

The chain couples TRBV7-9 to TRBJ1-5; no clear D. This CDR3 has 14 residues. V was trimmed by 5 bases and J by 0 bases, leaving 8 bases between them. CDR1 SEHNR and CDR2 FQNEAQ come from the germline V gene (reference sequence). CDR3 sequence (DNA): TGTGCCAGCAGCCCGACAAATAGCAATCAGCCCCAGCATTTT. Encoded protein: CASSPTNSNQPQHF.

The chain carries TRBV19 and TRBJ1-2; the D is unclear. The CDR3 loop spans 14 amino acids. Germline CDR1 LNHDA, CDR2 SQIVND (reference sequence). Trimming stripped 1 base from V and 0 bases from J, with 6 bases between. The CDR3 nucleotides read TGTGCCAGTAGTATAGGGCAGGCTAACTATGGCTACACCTTC. It translates to CASSIGQANYGYTF.

V is TRBV21-1 and J is TRBJ1-1. TRBV21-1 constitutes a pseudogene. The CDR3 extends over 13 amino acids. The CDR3 sequence: CASSKEKGAEAFF. The CDR3 DNA reads as TGTGCCAGCAGCAAAGAAAAAGGAGCTGAAGCTTTCTTT.

V and J are TRBV9 and TRBJ1-2; 7 bases line up with TRBD1. V was clipped by 0 bases and J by 8 bases; unmatched bases: 10. This CDR3 comprises 15 residues. CDR1 SGDLS and CDR2 YYNGEE come from the germline V gene. The chain's CDR3 is CASSVGLTGTQGYTF. The CDR3, as DNA: TGTGCCAGCAGCGTAGGGCTGACAGGGACGCAAGGCTACACCTTC.